The sequence of this TCR beta chain was determined in a study of T cell clonotyping in hematopoietic cell transplantation. Assay used: immunoSEQ multiplex PCR; TCRdb lists only in-frame clones, some missing. The sample has more than 65,000 clones; 90% to 95% are singletons. Whole-study findings and limits: Cells were unsorted, so CD4 and CD8 contributions were not separated.

Details on this clone: Its antigen is still unknown.

Sequencing input: peripheral blood mononuclear cells. This TCR derives from a man aged 50-60 years in good health. Some clones in this sample may be carry-over from other donors' samples.

The CDR3 bases are TGTGCCAGCAGTGAAGCGCACGCTTCTAGCGGGCCTTACAATGAGCAGTTCTTC. Protein sequence: CASSEAHASSGPYNEQFF. This rearrangement joins TRBV6-1 to TRBJ2-1; 8 nucleotides line up with TRBD2. The V gene's germline CDR1 is MNHNS and CDR2 SASEGT. V gave up 0 bases and J gave up 4 bases; unmatched junction bases: 11. The CDR3 has 18 amino acids.